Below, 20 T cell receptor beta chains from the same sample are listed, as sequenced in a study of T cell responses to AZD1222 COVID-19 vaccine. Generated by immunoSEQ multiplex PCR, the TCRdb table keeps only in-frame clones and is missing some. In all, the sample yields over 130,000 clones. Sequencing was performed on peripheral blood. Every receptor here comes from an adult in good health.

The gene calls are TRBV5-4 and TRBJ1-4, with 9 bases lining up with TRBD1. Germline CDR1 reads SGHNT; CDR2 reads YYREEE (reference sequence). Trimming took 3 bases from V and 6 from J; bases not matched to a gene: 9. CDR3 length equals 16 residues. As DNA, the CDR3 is TGTGCCAGCAGCTCTGGAGGACAGGGGTCGGATGAAAAACTGTTTTTT. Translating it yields CASSSGGQGSDEKLFF. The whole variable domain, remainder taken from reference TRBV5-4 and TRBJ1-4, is ETGVTQSPTHLIKTRGQQVTLRCSSQSGHNTVSWYQQALGQGPQFIFQYYREEENGRGNFPPRFSGLQFPNYSSELNVNALELDDSALYLCASSSGGQGSDEKLFFGSGTQLSVL.

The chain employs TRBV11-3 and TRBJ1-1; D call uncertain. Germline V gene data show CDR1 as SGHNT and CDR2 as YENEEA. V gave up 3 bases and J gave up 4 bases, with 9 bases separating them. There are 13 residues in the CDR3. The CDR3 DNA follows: TGTGCCAGCAGCTTGACGAGGGCCACTGAAGCTTTCTTT. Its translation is CASSLTRATEAFF.

The CDR3 protein is CASSPPGLASHEQFF. CDR3 coding DNA: TGCGCCAGCAGCCCTCCGGGACTAGCGTCCCATGAGCAGTTCTTC. This chain links TRBV4-1 with TRBJ2-1, with 10 positions matching TRBD2. The trim removed 4 bases at V and 8 bases at J, leaving 8 bases unmatched. The CDR3 sequence is 15 residues long. Germline CDR1 reads MGHRA; CDR2 reads YSYEKL.

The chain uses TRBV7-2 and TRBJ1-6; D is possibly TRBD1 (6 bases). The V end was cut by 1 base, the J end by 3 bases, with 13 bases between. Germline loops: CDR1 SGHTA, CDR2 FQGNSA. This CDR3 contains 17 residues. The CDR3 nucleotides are TGTGCCAGCAGCTTAGTCCCCGGGGGCGGCTATAATTCACCCCTCCACTTT. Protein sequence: CASSLVPGGGYNSPLHF.

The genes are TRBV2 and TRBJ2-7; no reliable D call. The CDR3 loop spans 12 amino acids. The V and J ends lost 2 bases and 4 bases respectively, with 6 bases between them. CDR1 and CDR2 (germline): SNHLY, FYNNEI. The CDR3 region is CASSELGYEQYF. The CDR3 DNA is TGTGCCAGCAGTGAACTGGGTTACGAGCAGTACTTC.

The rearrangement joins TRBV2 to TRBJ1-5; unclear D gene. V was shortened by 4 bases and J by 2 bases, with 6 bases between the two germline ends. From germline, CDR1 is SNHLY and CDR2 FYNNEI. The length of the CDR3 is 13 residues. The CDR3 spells CASSADRNQPQHF. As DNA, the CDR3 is TGTGCCAGCAGTGCGGACCGCAATCAGCCCCAGCATTTT.

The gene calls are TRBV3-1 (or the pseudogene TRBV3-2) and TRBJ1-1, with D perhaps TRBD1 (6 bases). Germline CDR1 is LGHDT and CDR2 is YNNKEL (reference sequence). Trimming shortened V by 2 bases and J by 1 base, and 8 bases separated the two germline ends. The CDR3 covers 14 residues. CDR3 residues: CASSQNRENTEAFF. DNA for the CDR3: TGTGCCAGCAGCCAAAACAGGGAGAACACTGAAGCTTTCTTT.

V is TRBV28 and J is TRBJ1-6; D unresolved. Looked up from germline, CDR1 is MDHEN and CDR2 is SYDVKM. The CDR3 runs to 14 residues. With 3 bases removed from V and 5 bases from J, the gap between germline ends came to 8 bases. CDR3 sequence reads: CASSLAENNSPLHF. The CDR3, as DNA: TGTGCCAGCAGTTTGGCGGAGAATAATTCACCCCTCCACTTT.

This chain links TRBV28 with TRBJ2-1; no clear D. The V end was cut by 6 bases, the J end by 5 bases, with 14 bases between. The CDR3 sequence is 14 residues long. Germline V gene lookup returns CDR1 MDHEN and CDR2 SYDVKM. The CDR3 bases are TGTGCCAGCAGCAACCCCGGTAACCACAATGAGCAGTTCTTC. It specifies CASSNPGNHNEQFF.

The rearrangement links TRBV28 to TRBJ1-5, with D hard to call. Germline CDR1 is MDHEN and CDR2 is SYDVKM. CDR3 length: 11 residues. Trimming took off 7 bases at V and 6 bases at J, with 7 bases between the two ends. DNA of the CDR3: TGTGCCAGCAATAACGGTCAGCCCCAGCATTTT. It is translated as CASNNGQPQHF.

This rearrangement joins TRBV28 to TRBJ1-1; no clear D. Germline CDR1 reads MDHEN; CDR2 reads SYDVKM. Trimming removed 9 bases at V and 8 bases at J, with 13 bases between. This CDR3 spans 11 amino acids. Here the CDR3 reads CASSRAREAFF. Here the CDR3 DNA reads TGTGCCAGTTCTCGGGCCAGGGAAGCTTTCTTT.

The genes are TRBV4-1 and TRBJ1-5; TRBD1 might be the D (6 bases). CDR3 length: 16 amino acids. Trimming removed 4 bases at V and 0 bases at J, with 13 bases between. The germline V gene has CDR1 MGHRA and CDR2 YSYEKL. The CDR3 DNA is TGCGCCAGCAGCCGGACAGAGGGATATAGCAATCAGCCCCAGCATTTT. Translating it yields CASSRTEGYSNQPQHF.

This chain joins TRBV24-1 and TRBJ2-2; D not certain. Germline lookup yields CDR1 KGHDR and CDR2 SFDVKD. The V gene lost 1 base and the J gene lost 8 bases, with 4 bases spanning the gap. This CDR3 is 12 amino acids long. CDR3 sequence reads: CATSDFLGELFF. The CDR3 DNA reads TGTGCCACCAGTGATTTCCTGGGGGAGCTGTTTTTT.

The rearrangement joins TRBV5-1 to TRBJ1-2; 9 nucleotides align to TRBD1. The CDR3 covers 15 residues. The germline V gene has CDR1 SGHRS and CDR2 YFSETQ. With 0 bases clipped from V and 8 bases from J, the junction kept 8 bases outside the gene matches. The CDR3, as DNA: TGCGCCAGCAGCTTGGGATCGGGACAGGGCGACGGCTACACCTTC. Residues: CASSLGSGQGDGYTF.

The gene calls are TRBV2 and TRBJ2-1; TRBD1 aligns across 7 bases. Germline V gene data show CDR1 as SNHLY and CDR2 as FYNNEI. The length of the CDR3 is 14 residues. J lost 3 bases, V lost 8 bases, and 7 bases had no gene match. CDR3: CASGSGTDYNEQFF. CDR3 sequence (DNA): TGTGCCAGCGGCTCCGGGACAGACTACAATGAGCAGTTCTTC.

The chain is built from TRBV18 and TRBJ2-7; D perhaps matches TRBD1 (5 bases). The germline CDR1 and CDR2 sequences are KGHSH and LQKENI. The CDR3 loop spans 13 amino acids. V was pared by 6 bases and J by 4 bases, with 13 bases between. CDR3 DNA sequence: TGTGCCAGCTCCAGGACACCCGGATACGAGCAGTACTTC. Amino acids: CASSRTPGYEQYF.

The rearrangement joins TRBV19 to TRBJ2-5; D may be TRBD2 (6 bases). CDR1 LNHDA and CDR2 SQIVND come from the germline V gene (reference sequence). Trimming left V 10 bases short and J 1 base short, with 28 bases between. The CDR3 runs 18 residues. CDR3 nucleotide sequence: TGTGCCACCGGGAAAAGGGCCCTGGGAGGTGGGGGCCAAGAGACCCAGTACTTC. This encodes CATGKRALGGGGQETQYF.

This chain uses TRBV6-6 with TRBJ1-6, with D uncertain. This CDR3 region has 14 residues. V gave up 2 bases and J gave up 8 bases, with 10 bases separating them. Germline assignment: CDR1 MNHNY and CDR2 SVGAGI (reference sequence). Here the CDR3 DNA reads TGTGCCAGCAGTTACAACCAGGCATATTCACCCCTCCACTTT. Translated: CASSYNQAYSPLHF.

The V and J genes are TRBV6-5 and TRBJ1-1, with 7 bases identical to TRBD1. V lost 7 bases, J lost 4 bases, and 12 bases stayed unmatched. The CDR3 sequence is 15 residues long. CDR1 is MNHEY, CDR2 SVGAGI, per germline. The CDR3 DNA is TGTGCCAGCAAGGGGACAGCCGACCAGAGCACTGAAGCTTTCTTT. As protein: CASKGTADQSTEAFF.

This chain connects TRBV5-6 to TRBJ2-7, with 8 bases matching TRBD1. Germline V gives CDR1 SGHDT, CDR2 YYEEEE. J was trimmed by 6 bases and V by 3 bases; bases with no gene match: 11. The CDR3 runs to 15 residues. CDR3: CASSYRTGGRSEQYF. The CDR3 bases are TGTGCCAGCAGCTACCGAACAGGGGGAAGGAGCGAGCAGTACTTC.